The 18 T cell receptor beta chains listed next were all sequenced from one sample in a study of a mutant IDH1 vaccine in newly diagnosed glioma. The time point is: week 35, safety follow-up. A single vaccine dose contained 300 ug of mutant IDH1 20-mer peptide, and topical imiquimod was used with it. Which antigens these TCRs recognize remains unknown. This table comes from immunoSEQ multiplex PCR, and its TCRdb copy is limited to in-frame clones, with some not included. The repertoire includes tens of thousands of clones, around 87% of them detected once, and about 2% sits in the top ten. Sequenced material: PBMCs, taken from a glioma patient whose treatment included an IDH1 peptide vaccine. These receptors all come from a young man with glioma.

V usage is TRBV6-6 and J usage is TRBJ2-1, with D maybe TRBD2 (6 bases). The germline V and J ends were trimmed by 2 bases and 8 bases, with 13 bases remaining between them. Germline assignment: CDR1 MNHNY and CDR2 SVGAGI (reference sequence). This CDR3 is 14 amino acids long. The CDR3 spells CASSYPGESDEQFF. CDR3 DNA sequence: TGTGCCAGCAGTTACCCGGGAGAATCCGATGAGCAGTTCTTC.

CDR3 nucleotide sequence: TGCGCCAGCAGCTTGGGCAGTGGACTAGCAACCACAGATACGCAGTATTTT. It codes for CASSLGSGLATTDTQYF. The gene calls are TRBV5-1 and TRBJ2-3, with 8 bases aligning to TRBD2. Germline-derived CDR1 and CDR2 are SGHRS and YFSETQ. V dropped 0 bases and J dropped 2; count of bases not matched to a gene: 8. CDR3 length equals 17 residues.

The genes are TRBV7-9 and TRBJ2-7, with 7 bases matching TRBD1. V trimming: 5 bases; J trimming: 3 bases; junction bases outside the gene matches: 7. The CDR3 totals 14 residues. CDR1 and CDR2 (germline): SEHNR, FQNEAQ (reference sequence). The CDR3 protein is CASSPDTGVYEQYF. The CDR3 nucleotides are TGTGCCAGCAGCCCAGATACAGGGGTCTACGAGCAGTACTTC.

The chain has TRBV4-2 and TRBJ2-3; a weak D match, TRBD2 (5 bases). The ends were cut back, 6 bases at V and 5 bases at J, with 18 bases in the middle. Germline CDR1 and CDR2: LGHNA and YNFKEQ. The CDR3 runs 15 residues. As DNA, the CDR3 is TGTGCCAGCAGTACCCCCGGTCTAGCTGTAGATACGCAGTATTTT. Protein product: CASSTPGLAVDTQYF.

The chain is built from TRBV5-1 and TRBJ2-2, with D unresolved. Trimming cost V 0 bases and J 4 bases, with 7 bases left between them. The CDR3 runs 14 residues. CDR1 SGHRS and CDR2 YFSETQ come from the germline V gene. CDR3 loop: CASSLEGITGELFF. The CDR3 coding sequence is TGCGCCAGCAGCTTGGAGGGAATCACCGGGGAGCTGTTTTTT.

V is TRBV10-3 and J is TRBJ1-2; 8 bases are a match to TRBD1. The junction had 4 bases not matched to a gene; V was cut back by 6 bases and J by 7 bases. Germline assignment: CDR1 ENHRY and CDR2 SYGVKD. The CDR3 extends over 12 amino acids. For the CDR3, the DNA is TGTGCCATCAGAGGACAGGGATCTGGCTACACCTTC. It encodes CAIRGQGSGYTF.

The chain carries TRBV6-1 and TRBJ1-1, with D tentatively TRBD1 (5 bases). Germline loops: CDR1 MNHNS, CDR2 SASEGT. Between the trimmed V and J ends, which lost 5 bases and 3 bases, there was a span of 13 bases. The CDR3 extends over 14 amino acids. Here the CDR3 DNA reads TGTGCCAGCAGTAGCAGGGTCTCTTACACTGAAGCTTTCTTT. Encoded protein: CASSSRVSYTEAFF.

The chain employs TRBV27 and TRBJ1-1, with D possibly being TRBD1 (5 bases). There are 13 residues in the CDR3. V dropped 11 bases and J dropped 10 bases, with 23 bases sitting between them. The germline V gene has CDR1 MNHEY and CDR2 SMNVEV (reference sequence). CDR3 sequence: CASSREGNDVAFF. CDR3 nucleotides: TGTGCCTCCAGCAGAGAGGGGAATGATGTAGCTTTCTTT.

CDR3 loop: CAIRSSGQVHEQYF. The CDR3 region has the DNA TGTGCCATCAGATCCTCGGGACAAGTTCACGAGCAGTACTTC. V usage is TRBV10-3 and J usage is TRBJ2-7; D might be TRBD1 (6 bases). Between the trimmed V and J ends, which lost 6 bases and 5 bases, there was a span of 17 bases. Germline-derived CDR1 and CDR2 are ENHRY and SYGVKD. The CDR3 runs to 14 residues.

The CDR3 coding sequence is TGTGCCAGTAGTCCGTGGACGGGGGATATGAGGACTAACTATGGCTACACCTTC. Translating gives CASSPWTGDMRTNYGYTF. The rearrangement joins TRBV19 to TRBJ1-2; a weak D match, TRBD1 (5 bases). Deletions cut 5 bases from V and 0 bases from J, with 22 bases between. Germline-derived CDR1 and CDR2 are LNHDA and SQIVND (reference sequence). The CDR3 covers 18 residues.

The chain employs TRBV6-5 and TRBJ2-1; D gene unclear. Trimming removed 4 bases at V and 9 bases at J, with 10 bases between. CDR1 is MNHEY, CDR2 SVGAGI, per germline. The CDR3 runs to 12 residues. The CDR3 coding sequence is TGTGCCAGCAGTTCTGAAACGGGTGAGCAGTTCTTC. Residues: CASSSETGEQFF.

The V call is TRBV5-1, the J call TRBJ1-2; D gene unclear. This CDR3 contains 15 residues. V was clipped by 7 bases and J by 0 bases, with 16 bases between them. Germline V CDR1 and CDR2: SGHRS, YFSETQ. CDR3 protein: CASREGFTSNYGYTF. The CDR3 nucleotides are TGCGCCAGCCGAGAAGGATTCACCTCTAACTATGGCTACACCTTC.

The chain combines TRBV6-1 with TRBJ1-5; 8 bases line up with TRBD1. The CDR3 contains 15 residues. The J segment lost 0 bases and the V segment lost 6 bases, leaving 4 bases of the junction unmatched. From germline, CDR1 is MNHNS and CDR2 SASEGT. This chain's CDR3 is CASSDRGGSNQPQHF. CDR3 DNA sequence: TGTGCCAGCAGCGACAGGGGTGGTAGCAATCAGCCCCAGCATTTT.

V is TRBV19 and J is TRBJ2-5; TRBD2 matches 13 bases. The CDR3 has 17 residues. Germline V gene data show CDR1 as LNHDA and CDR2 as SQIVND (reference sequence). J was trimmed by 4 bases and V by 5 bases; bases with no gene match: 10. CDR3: CASSGTSGATSRETQYF. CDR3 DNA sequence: TGTGCCAGTAGTGGGACTAGCGGGGCCACAAGCAGAGAGACCCAGTACTTC. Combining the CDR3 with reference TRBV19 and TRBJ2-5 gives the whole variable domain DGGITQSPKYLFRKEGQNVTLSCEQNLNHDAMYWYRQDPGQGLRLIYYSQIVNDFQKGDIAEGYSVSREKKESFPLTVTSAQKNPTAFYLCASSGTSGATSRETQYFGPGTRLLVL.

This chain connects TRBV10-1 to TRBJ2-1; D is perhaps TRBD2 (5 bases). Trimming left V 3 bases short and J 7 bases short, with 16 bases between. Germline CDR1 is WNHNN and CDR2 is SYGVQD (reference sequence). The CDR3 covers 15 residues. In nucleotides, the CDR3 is TGCGCCAGCAGTGAAATCGCGGGTGCTAGGAATGAGCAGTTCTTC. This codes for CASSEIAGARNEQFF.

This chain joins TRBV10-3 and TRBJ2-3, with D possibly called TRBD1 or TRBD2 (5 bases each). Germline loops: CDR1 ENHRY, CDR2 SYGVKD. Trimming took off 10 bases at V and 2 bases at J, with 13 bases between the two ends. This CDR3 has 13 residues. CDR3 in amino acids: CATRVGDTDTQYF. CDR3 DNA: TGTGCCACCCGGGTGGGGGACACAGATACGCAGTATTTT.

The CDR3 loop is CASRSLVYGYTF. CDR3 DNA sequence: TGTGCCAGCAGGTCTCTTGTTTATGGCTACACCTTC. The J gene is TRBJ1-2, the V gene TRBV27; D uncertain. The CDR3 is 12 residues long. The V gene's germline CDR1 is MNHEY and CDR2 SMNVEV (reference sequence). Trimming took 6 bases from V and 5 from J, leaving 10 bases between them.

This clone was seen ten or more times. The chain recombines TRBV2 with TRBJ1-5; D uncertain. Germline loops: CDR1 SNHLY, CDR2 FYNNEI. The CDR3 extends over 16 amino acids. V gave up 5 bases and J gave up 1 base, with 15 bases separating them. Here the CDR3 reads CASSPIPGWSNQPQHF. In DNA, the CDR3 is TGTGCCAGCAGTCCCATCCCGGGCTGGAGCAATCAGCCCCAGCATTTT. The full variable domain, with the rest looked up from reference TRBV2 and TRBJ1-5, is EPEVTQTPSHQVTQMGQEVILRCVPISNHLYFYWYRQILGQKVEFLVSFYNNEISEKSEIFDDQFSVERPDGSNFTLKIRSTKLEDSAMYFCASSPIPGWSNQPQHFGDGTRLSIL.